This is a list of T cell receptor beta chains from one sample in a study of control samples from healthy donors and cancer patients. The protocol was immunoSEQ multiplex PCR, while the TCRdb copy is restricted to in-frame clones and leaves out a portion. The sample lists over 120,000 clones; 75% to 95% were seen once. The sequenced sample was blood. The source is a young man in good health. CDR3s include the opening cysteine and the closing phenylalanine or tryptophan. The order of the fields is J gene, V gene, D gene, clone size, CDR3 protein, CDR3 DNA. The D gene is left open where the match is weak. Expanded clones are given a class, and other clones once, few, many or no size at all.

j_gene: TRBJ1-2
v_gene: TRBV10-2
d_gene: .
abundance: .
CDR3aa: CASSEGALNYGYTF
CDR3nt: TGCGCCAGCAGTGAGGGGGCCCTCAACTATGGCTACACCTTC

j_gene: TRBJ1-3
v_gene: TRBV2
d_gene: TRBD1
abundance: .
CDR3aa: CATTGVGNTIYF
CDR3nt: TGTGCTACGACAGGGGTTGGAAACACCATATATTTT

j_gene: TRBJ2-1
v_gene: TRBV30
d_gene: .
abundance: .
CDR3aa: CAWTVTSNEQFF
CDR3nt: TGTGCCTGGACAGTGACTTCTAATGAGCAGTTCTTC

j_gene: TRBJ2-3
v_gene: TRBV27
d_gene: TRBD2
abundance: .
CDR3aa: CASSLSGGGARDTQYF
CDR3nt: TGTGCCAGCAGTTTATCGGGCGGGGGGGCCCGGGATACGCAGTATTTT

j_gene: TRBJ1-5
v_gene: TRBV5-1
d_gene: TRBD1
abundance: .
CDR3aa: CASSKDRGPNQPQHF
CDR3nt: TGCGCCAGCAGCAAGGACAGGGGGCCCAATCAGCCCCAGCATTTT

j_gene: TRBJ1-3
v_gene: TRBV7-6
d_gene: .
abundance: .
CDR3aa: CASSRQRYIFW
CDR3nt: TGTGCCAGCAGCCGACAGCGTTATATATTTTGG

j_gene: TRBJ1-6
v_gene: TRBV27
d_gene: TRBD1
abundance: .
CDR3aa: CASSPWTGSNSPLHF
CDR3nt: TGTGCCAGCAGTCCCTGGACAGGGTCAAATTCACCCCTCCACTTT

j_gene: TRBJ1-6
v_gene: TRBV10-1
d_gene: .
abundance: .
CDR3aa: CASSEGRWDSPLHF
CDR3nt: TGCGCCAGCAGTGAGGGGCGGTGGGATTCACCCCTCCACTTT

j_gene: TRBJ2-7
v_gene: TRBV6-5
d_gene: .
abundance: .
CDR3aa: CASSYGTSYEQYF
CDR3nt: TGTGCCAGCAGTTATGGGACCTCCTACGAGCAGTACTTC

j_gene: TRBJ2-5
v_gene: TRBV7-3
d_gene: .
abundance: .
CDR3aa: CASSLGGLETQYF
CDR3nt: TGTGCCAGCAGCTTGGGGGGTCTAGAGACCCAGTACTTC

j_gene: TRBJ2-2
v_gene: TRBV6-1
d_gene: TRBD2
abundance: .
CDR3aa: CASSDFGQGRDTGELFF
CDR3nt: TGTGCCAGCAGTGACTTCGGCCAAGGGAGGGATACCGGGGAGCTGTTTTTT

j_gene: TRBJ1-1
v_gene: TRBV7-2
d_gene: .
abundance: .
CDR3aa: CASSLVGTGNTEAFF
CDR3nt: TGTGCCAGCAGCTTAGTGGGGACGGGGAACACTGAAGCTTTCTTT

j_gene: TRBJ1-4
v_gene: TRBV7-8
d_gene: TRBD1
abundance: .
CDR3aa: CASSSHRGLNEKLFF
CDR3nt: TGTGCCAGCAGCTCCCACAGGGGCCTTAATGAAAAACTGTTTTTT

j_gene: TRBJ2-7
v_gene: TRBV5-5
d_gene: TRBD2
abundance: .
CDR3aa: CASSLSAGGSYEQYF
CDR3nt: TGTGCCAGCAGCCTCTCAGCGGGGGGATCCTACGAGCAGTACTTC

j_gene: TRBJ1-1
v_gene: TRBV19
d_gene: .
abundance: .
CDR3aa: CASSYPGRGGTEAFF
CDR3nt: TGTGCCAGTAGTTACCCCGGGAGGGGGGGCACTGAAGCTTTCTTT

j_gene: TRBJ2-7
v_gene: TRBV7-9
d_gene: TRBD1
abundance: .
CDR3aa: CASSLITGAEQYF
CDR3nt: TGTGCCAGCAGCTTAATCACAGGGGCTGAGCAGTACTTC

j_gene: TRBJ2-1
v_gene: TRBV5-4
d_gene: .
abundance: once
CDR3aa: CASSFLNNEQFF
CDR3nt: TGTGCCAGCAGCTTTCTGAACAATGAGCAGTTCTTC

j_gene: TRBJ1-1
v_gene: TRBV5-6
d_gene: .
abundance: .
CDR3aa: CASSLTGLGTEAFF
CDR3nt: TGTGCCAGCAGCTTAACGGGGTTGGGGACTGAAGCTTTCTTT

j_gene: TRBJ2-7
v_gene: TRBV28
d_gene: .
abundance: .
CDR3aa: CASSTQDRFSYEQYF
CDR3nt: TGTGCCAGCAGTACCCAAGACAGGTTTTCCTACGAGCAGTACTTC

j_gene: TRBJ2-1
v_gene: TRBV10-1
d_gene: .
abundance: .
CDR3aa: CASSDGTRNYNEQFF
CDR3nt: TGCGCCAGCAGTGATGGGACGAGGAACTACAATGAGCAGTTCTTC

j_gene: TRBJ2-2
v_gene: TRBV7-2
d_gene: .
abundance: .
CDR3aa: CASSLVGAWELFF
CDR3nt: TGTGCCAGCAGCTTAGTAGGTGCGTGGGAGCTGTTTTTT

j_gene: TRBJ1-2
v_gene: TRBV10-2
d_gene: TRBD1
abundance: few
CDR3aa: CASSESGQGAGYTF
CDR3nt: TGCGCCAGCAGTGAGTCAGGACAGGGTGCCGGCTACACCTTC

j_gene: TRBJ2-3
v_gene: TRBV18
d_gene: .
abundance: .
CDR3aa: CASSPGRGPTDTQYF
CDR3nt: TGTGCCAGCTCCCCCGGCCGGGGGCCCACAGATACGCAGTATTTT

j_gene: TRBJ2-5
v_gene: TRBV27
d_gene: TRBD1
abundance: .
CDR3aa: CASSLQGVEETQYF
CDR3nt: TGTGCCAGCAGTTTACAGGGGGTCGAAGAGACCCAGTACTTC

j_gene: TRBJ1-1
v_gene: TRBV29-1
d_gene: TRBD1
abundance: .
CDR3aa: CSVGRQGVVNTEAFF
CDR3nt: TGCAGCGTTGGGAGGCAGGGGGTAGTGAACACTGAAGCTTTCTTT

j_gene: TRBJ2-2
v_gene: TRBV3-1/TRBV3-2
d_gene: .
abundance: once
CDR3aa: CASSQVTGELFF
CDR3nt: TGTGCCAGCAGCCAAGTTACCGGGGAGCTGTTTTTT

j_gene: TRBJ1-3
v_gene: TRBV28
d_gene: TRBD1
abundance: once
CDR3aa: CASSLPGQGENTIYF
CDR3nt: TGTGCCAGCAGTTTACCGGGACAGGGGGAAAACACCATATATTTT

j_gene: TRBJ2-3
v_gene: TRBV7-2
d_gene: .
abundance: few
CDR3aa: CASSLVGSGTDTQYF
CDR3nt: TGTGCCAGCAGCTTAGTTGGGTCTGGCACAGATACGCAGTATTTT

j_gene: TRBJ2-2
v_gene: TRBV27
d_gene: TRBD2
abundance: .
CDR3aa: CASSPEETSGTGELFF
CDR3nt: TGTGCCAGCAGTCCAGAGGAGACTAGCGGCACCGGGGAGCTGTTTTTT

j_gene: TRBJ1-2
v_gene: TRBV7-9
d_gene: TRBD1
abundance: once
CDR3aa: CASTKSTGNGYTF
CDR3nt: TGTGCCAGCACCAAATCGACAGGGAATGGCTACACCTTC

j_gene: TRBJ2-3
v_gene: TRBV24-1
d_gene: .
abundance: .
CDR3aa: CATGQGADTQYF
CDR3nt: TGTGCCACCGGGCAGGGCGCAGATACGCAGTATTTT

j_gene: TRBJ1-6
v_gene: TRBV28
d_gene: .
abundance: once
CDR3aa: CASSIRDMGNSPLHF
CDR3nt: TGTGCCAGCAGTATCAGGGACATGGGTAATTCACCCCTCCACTTT

j_gene: TRBJ2-7
v_gene: TRBV5-4
d_gene: .
abundance: .
CDR3aa: CASSLSPGISYEQYF
CDR3nt: TGTGCCAGCAGCCTCTCTCCAGGTATCTCCTACGAGCAGTACTTC

j_gene: TRBJ1-6
v_gene: TRBV14
d_gene: .
abundance: .
CDR3aa: CASSQVRGFRGSPLHF
CDR3nt: TGTGCCAGCAGCCAAGTCCGTGGTTTTCGGGGTTCACCCCTCCACTTT

j_gene: TRBJ2-2
v_gene: TRBV7-9
d_gene: .
abundance: .
CDR3aa: CASSLVSATGELFF
CDR3nt: TGTGCCAGCAGCTTAGTATCTGCCACCGGGGAGCTGTTTTTT

j_gene: TRBJ2-3
v_gene: TRBV7-9
d_gene: .
abundance: .
CDR3aa: CASSLAGLAGDTQYF
CDR3nt: TGTGCCAGCAGCTTAGCGGGGCTAGCCGGAGATACGCAGTATTTT

j_gene: TRBJ2-7
v_gene: TRBV19
d_gene: TRBD1
abundance: .
CDR3aa: CASSFGTGFYEQYF
CDR3nt: TGTGCCAGTAGTTTCGGGACAGGGTTCTACGAGCAGTACTTC

j_gene: TRBJ1-1
v_gene: TRBV5-1
d_gene: TRBD1
abundance: .
CDR3aa: CASSLAGGGPTEAFF
CDR3nt: TGCGCCAGCAGCTTGGCCGGAGGGGGCCCCACTGAAGCTTTCTTT

j_gene: TRBJ2-1
v_gene: TRBV12-3/TRBV12-4
d_gene: .
abundance: .
CDR3aa: CASSFGHNNEQFF
CDR3nt: TGTGCCAGCAGTTTCGGACACAACAATGAGCAGTTCTTC

j_gene: TRBJ2-2
v_gene: TRBV6-5
d_gene: .
abundance: .
CDR3aa: CASILRVGYTGELFF
CDR3nt: TGTGCCAGCATTCTTCGGGTGGGTTACACCGGGGAGCTGTTTTTT

j_gene: TRBJ1-1
v_gene: TRBV28
d_gene: .
abundance: .
CDR3aa: CASSLGTFNTEAFF
CDR3nt: TGTGCCAGCAGTTTAGGGACATTCAACACTGAAGCTTTCTTT

j_gene: TRBJ2-2
v_gene: TRBV12-3/TRBV12-4
d_gene: .
abundance: once
CDR3aa: CASSLGLQELFF
CDR3nt: TGTGCCAGCAGCTTGGGCCTCCAGGAGCTGTTTTTT

j_gene: TRBJ2-3
v_gene: TRBV5-1
d_gene: TRBD2
abundance: .
CDR3aa: CASSLVTSGAYTDTQYF
CDR3nt: TGCGCCAGCAGCTTGGTGACTAGCGGGGCCTACACAGATACGCAGTATTTT

j_gene: TRBJ2-7
v_gene: TRBV5-1
d_gene: .
abundance: .
CDR3aa: CASSLEAGYEQYF
CDR3nt: TGCGCCAGCAGCTTGGAGGCAGGCTACGAGCAGTACTTC

j_gene: TRBJ2-7
v_gene: TRBV12-5
d_gene: .
abundance: .
CDR3aa: CASGLDVEQYF
CDR3nt: TGTGCTAGTGGTTTGGACGTAGAGCAGTACTTC

j_gene: TRBJ1-1
v_gene: TRBV7-9
d_gene: .
abundance: .
CDR3aa: CASSSTGGNTEAFF
CDR3nt: TGTGCCAGCAGTTCAACAGGAGGGAACACTGAAGCTTTCTTT

j_gene: TRBJ2-3
v_gene: TRBV30
d_gene: TRBD1
abundance: .
CDR3aa: CAWSPRTGSTDTQYF
CDR3nt: TGTGCCTGGAGTCCAAGGACAGGGAGCACAGATACGCAGTATTTT

j_gene: TRBJ1-5
v_gene: TRBV27
d_gene: .
abundance: .
CDR3aa: CASSLDRDNQPQHF
CDR3nt: TGTGCCAGCAGTTTGGACAGAGACAATCAGCCTCAGCATTTT

j_gene: TRBJ1-2
v_gene: TRBV11-3
d_gene: .
abundance: .
CDR3aa: CASRLSTPPDQYGYTF
CDR3nt: TGTGCCAGCAGGCTGTCCACCCCCCCAGATCAATATGGCTACACCTTC

j_gene: TRBJ1-5
v_gene: TRBV5-8
d_gene: .
abundance: .
CDR3aa: CASSLGGARSNQPQHF
CDR3nt: TGTGCCAGCAGCTTGGGAGGGGCGCGAAGCAATCAGCCCCAGCATTTT